This T cell receptor beta chain was recovered during a study of technical replicates of blood from a handful of donors. The table came from immunoSEQ multiplex PCR; TCRdb's copy has only in-frame clones and leaves some out. The repertoire holds approximately 92,000 clones, with around 95% as singletons. The CDR3 loop spans 14 amino acids. From germline, CDR1 is MDHEN and CDR2 SYDVKM. Germline trimming cut 5 bases from V and 7 bases from J; bases unmatched to any gene: 9. V usage is TRBV28 and J usage is TRBJ1-2, with 8 bases fitting TRBD1. The sample taken for sequencing was T cells isolated from PBMCs. This sequence originates from a human donor in good health. The CDR3 is CASSPGQDIGGYTF. CDR3 coding DNA: TGTGCCAGCAGTCCGGGACAGGATATCGGTGGCTACACCTTC.